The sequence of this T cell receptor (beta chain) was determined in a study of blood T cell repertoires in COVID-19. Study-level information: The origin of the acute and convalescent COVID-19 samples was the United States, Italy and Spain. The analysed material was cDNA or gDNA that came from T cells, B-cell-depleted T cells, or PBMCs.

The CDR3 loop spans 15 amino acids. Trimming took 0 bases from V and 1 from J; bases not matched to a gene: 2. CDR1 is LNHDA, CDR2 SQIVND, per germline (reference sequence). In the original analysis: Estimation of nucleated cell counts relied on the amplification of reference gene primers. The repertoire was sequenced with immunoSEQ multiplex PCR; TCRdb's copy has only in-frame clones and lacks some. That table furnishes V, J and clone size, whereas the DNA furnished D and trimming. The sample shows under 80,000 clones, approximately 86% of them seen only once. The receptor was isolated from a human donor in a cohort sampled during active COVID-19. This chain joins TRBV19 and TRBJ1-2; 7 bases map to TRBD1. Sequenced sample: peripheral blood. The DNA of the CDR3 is TGTGCCAGTAGTATAGACGGGACAGTTAACTATGGCTACACCTTC. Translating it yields CASSIDGTVNYGYTF.